This T cell receptor (beta chain) was captured in a study of blood T cell repertoires in COVID-19. Background on the study: The United States, Italy and Spain were the sources of the acute and convalescent COVID-19 samples. Nucleic acid was either cDNA or gDNA, and it came from T cells, B-cell-depleted T cells, or PBMCs.

Original methodology: Nucleated cell number was recorded as an estimate derived from reference gene primer amplification. Generated by immunoSEQ multiplex PCR, the TCRdb table keeps only in-frame clones and is missing some. V and J calls and clone size are copied from that table; D and trimming were computed from the DNA. The data show fewer than 300,000 clones, 86% seen once. Trimming shortened V by 3 bases and J by 5 bases, and 11 bases separated the two germline ends. CDR3 length: 13 amino acids. The sequencing input was peripheral blood. This TCR derives from a man aged 35 to 55 who had recovered from COVID-19. The chain has TRBV12-3 or TRBV12-4 and TRBJ2-7; a possible D gene is TRBD1 (6 bases). The chain's CDR3 is CASSLRQGNEQYF. The CDR3 nucleotides are TGTGCCAGCAGTTTGCGGCAGGGGAACGAGCAGTACTTC.